Listed below are T cell receptor beta chains from one sample, sequenced in a study of naive and memory T cell subsets. MiXCR, applied by TCRdb to the UMI-ligation and nested PCR reads, yields one record per CDR3 protein. The table has about 120,000 distinct CDR3 sequences, just over 35% seen once. Sequenced material: central memory CD4+ T cells from blood. The receptors stem from a human donor in good health. Each CDR3 is given with its conserved first and last residue. Each record gives: J gene, V gene, D gene, clone size, CDR3 protein, CDR3 DNA. A D gene is named only where the DNA matches it firmly. The listing skips clone size in some rows; elsewhere it reads once, few, many or a size class.

TRBJ2-5	TRBV29-1	NA	few	CSVDWGRSSQYF	TGCAGCGTTGACTGGGGCAGGAGTTCCCAGTACTTC
TRBJ1-2	TRBV9	NA	few	CASSAPRYEASNYGYTF	TGTGCCAGCAGCGCCCCCCGGTACGAGGCCTCTAACTATGGCTACACCTTC
TRBJ2-1	TRBV5-1	TRBD2	NA	CASSSRLAGANEQFF	TGCGCCAGCAGCTCCAGACTAGCGGGAGCCAATGAGCAGTTCTTC
TRBJ1-1	TRBV6-5	TRBD1	NA	CASTPGAGGAKNTEAFF	TGTGCCAGCACCCCCGGGGCAGGGGGCGCAAAAAACACTGAAGCTTTCTTT
TRBJ2-6	TRBV27	TRBD1	NA	CASSLKGGVLSNVPTF	TGTGCCAGCAGTTTAAAAGGGGGCGTCCTGTCCAACGTCCCGACTTTC
TRBJ2-1	TRBV27	TRBD2	NA	CATHSGRALGEQFF	TGTGCCACCCATAGCGGGAGGGCCCTCGGTGAGCAGTTCTTC
TRBJ2-1	TRBV10-1	NA	NA	CASRGAGNGEQFF	TGCGCCAGCCGGGGAGCAGGCAACGGTGAGCAGTTCTTC
TRBJ2-5	TRBV7-2	TRBD1	once	CASSLQDRGHENQYF	TGTGCCAGCAGCCTCCAGGACAGGGGGCATGAGAACCAGTACTTC
TRBJ2-6	TRBV3-1	NA	NA	CASSQGRGGANVLTF	TGTGCCAGCAGCCAAGGGCGAGGTGGGGCCAACGTCCTGACTTTC
TRBJ2-5	TRBV10-1	TRBD1	once	CASSESTGMGETQYF	TGCGCCAGCAGTGAGTCGACAGGGATGGGAGAGACCCAGTACTTC
TRBJ2-5	TRBV5-1	TRBD1	NA	CASRKGTGSKTQYF	TGCGCCAGCAGGAAGGGGACAGGGAGTAAGACCCAGTACTTC
TRBJ2-3	TRBV7-9	TRBD2	NA	CASTRVTSGGDTQYF	TGTGCCAGCACCCGGGTGACTAGCGGGGGAGATACGCAGTATTTT
TRBJ2-5	TRBV29-1	NA	many	CSVGNREETQYF	TGCAGCGTTGGTAACAGAGAAGAGACCCAGTACTTC
TRBJ2-3	TRBV27	NA	NA	CASSFDSNMGTDTQYF	TGTGCCAGCAGTTTTGACTCCAACATGGGCACAGATACGCAGTATTTT
TRBJ2-1	TRBV27	TRBD1	NA	CASSADRHEQFF	TGTGCCAGCAGTGCGGACAGGCATGAGCAGTTCTTC
TRBJ1-6	TRBV7-9	TRBD1	NA	CASSMGQGNSPLHF	TGTGCCAGCAGCATGGGACAGGGAAATTCACCCCTCCACTTT
TRBJ1-5	TRBV28	NA	few	CASSSGVNRPQHF	TGTGCCAGCAGTTCAGGGGTTAACCGACCCCAGCATTTT
TRBJ1-1	TRBV6-5	NA	NA	CASRRQTGMNTEAFF	TGTGCCAGCAGGCGTCAGACAGGAATGAACACTGAAGCTTTCTTT
TRBJ2-3	TRBV28	TRBD1	NA	CASRPDRASTDTQYF	TGTGCCAGCAGGCCGGACAGGGCTAGCACAGATACGCAGTATTTT
TRBJ1-2	TRBV28	NA	NA	CASTTNPGQVGYTF	TGTGCCAGCACCACTAACCCAGGGCAGGTTGGCTACACCTTC
TRBJ1-3	TRBV7-2	NA	NA	CASSLQGRTSGNTIYF	TGTGCCAGCAGCTTGCAGGGGCGAACCTCTGGAAACACCATATATTTT
TRBJ2-3	TRBV28	NA	NA	CASSFLGVVTDTQYF	TGTGCCAGCAGTTTTCTCGGGGTGGTCACAGATACGCAGTATTTT
TRBJ2-7	TRBV6-1	TRBD1	few	CASSELGTVYEQYF	TGTGCCAGCAGTGAATTGGGGACAGTCTACGAGCAGTACTTC
TRBJ2-1	TRBV5-6	NA	NA	CASSFSGSYNEQFF	TGTGCCAGCAGCTTCTCAGGGTCCTACAATGAGCAGTTCTTC
TRBJ2-1	TRBV27	TRBD2	few	CASRTSGRSRNNEQFF	TGTGCCAGCCGGACTAGCGGGAGGTCTAGAAACAATGAGCAGTTCTTC
TRBJ2-1	TRBV28	TRBD1	NA	CASSYPTGSNNEQFF	TGTGCCAGCAGTTATCCGACAGGGAGCAACAATGAGCAGTTCTTC
TRBJ2-2	TRBV5-4	NA	few	CASSLGGLGTGELFF	TGTGCCAGCAGCTTGGGGGGTCTGGGGACCGGGGAGCTGTTTTTT
TRBJ2-7	TRBV12-3/TRBV12-4	NA	few	CASSLGQGKYF	TGTGCCAGCAGTTTGGGGCAGGGAAAGTACTTC
TRBJ1-1	TRBV18	NA	few	CASSVNTGTEAFF	TGTGCCAGCTCCGTGAATACGGGCACTGAAGCTTTCTTT
TRBJ1-6	TRBV20-1	NA	NA	CSARPQGNRQNSPLHF	TGCAGTGCTAGACCTCAGGGGAACCGCCAAAATTCACCCCTCCACTTT
TRBJ1-2	TRBV10-3	NA	NA	CAISVGEDGYTF	TGTGCCATCAGTGTGGGTGAGGATGGCTACACCTTC
TRBJ2-1	TRBV18	TRBD2	NA	CASSPLGAGGRDEQFF	TGTGCCAGCTCACCATTAGGAGCGGGAGGTCGGGATGAGCAGTTCTTC
TRBJ1-2	TRBV19	TRBD1	NA	CASSIDARTGAPSGYTF	TGTGCCAGTAGTATAGATGCCCGGACAGGGGCGCCCAGTGGCTACACCTTC
TRBJ2-1	TRBV7-6	NA	NA	CASTPGGNEQFF	TGTGCCAGCACCCCCGGTGGAAATGAGCAGTTCTTC
TRBJ2-1	TRBV20-1	NA	many	CSVGRPREFF	TGCAGTGTAGGCAGACCCAGGGAGTTCTTC
TRBJ2-1	TRBV29-1	TRBD2	NA	CSVRESGQNYNEQFF	TGCAGCGTGCGGGAGTCTGGTCAAAACTACAATGAGCAGTTCTTC
TRBJ2-1	TRBV28	TRBD1	few	CASRPGGSSYNEQFF	TGTGCCAGCAGACCAGGGGGCAGCTCCTACAATGAGCAGTTCTTC
TRBJ1-1	TRBV4-2	NA	NA	CASSQLLGAGPTEAFF	TGTGCCAGCAGCCAACTCCTAGGGGCAGGGCCCACTGAAGCTTTCTTT
TRBJ1-2	TRBV2	NA	few	CASNPGQRGAGYTF	TGTGCCAGCAACCCCGGACAGAGGGGAGCTGGCTACACCTTC
TRBJ2-1	TRBV12-3/TRBV12-4	NA	few	CASSFLILLAKDNNEQFF	TGTGCCAGCAGTTTTCTAATCCTACTAGCTAAGGATAACAATGAGCAGTTCTTC
TRBJ2-3	TRBV5-1	TRBD1	few	CASSPTGGPDTQYF	TGCGCCAGCAGCCCGACAGGGGGTCCAGATACGCAGTATTTT
TRBJ1-1	TRBV7-9	NA	NA	CASGWDVMNTEAFF	TGTGCCAGCGGATGGGACGTCATGAACACTGAAGCTTTCTTT
TRBJ1-5	TRBV12-3/TRBV12-4	NA	NA	CASQTAGGNQPQHF	TGTGCCAGCCAAACGGCCGGAGGCAATCAGCCCCAGCATTTT
TRBJ2-3	TRBV20-1	TRBD2	NA	CSRAGGSTDTQYF	TGCAGTAGAGCGGGAGGTAGCACAGATACGCAGTATTTT
TRBJ2-1	TRBV5-1	TRBD2	NA	CASSLDVWREGRNEQFF	TGCGCCAGCAGCTTGGATGTATGGCGGGAGGGCCGCAATGAGCAGTTCTTC
TRBJ2-7	TRBV3-1	NA	many	CASSLGAIRGEQYF	TGTGCCAGCAGCTTAGGTGCAATTCGAGGGGAGCAGTACTTC